The following is a TCR beta chain sequence with its context. The sample belongs to a study of blood T cell repertoires in COVID-19. The wider study: Acute and convalescent COVID-19 specimens originated in the United States, Italy and Spain.

This CDR3 has 15 residues. Germline values: CDR1 MNHEY, CDR2 SVGAGI. Deletions cut 2 bases from V and 0 bases from J, with 8 bases between. Data came from immunoSEQ multiplex PCR; TCRdb stores just in-frame clones and leaves some out. The profile shows 250,000 to 300,000 clones, 81% of them singletons. The origin of this receptor is a woman aged 60 to 75 with active or convalescent COVID-19. The gene calls are TRBV6-5 and TRBJ2-1; D is unresolved. Source material: peripheral blood. The chain's CDR3 is CASSYRISSYNEQFF. CDR3 in DNA: TGTGCCAGCAGTTACAGAATTAGCTCCTACAATGAGCAGTTCTTC.